Below, 16 T cell receptor beta chains from the same sample are listed, as sequenced in a study of OX40 agonist ivuxolimab in advanced cancers. Only in-frame clones appear in the TCRdb table, and some are missing; sequencing was by immunoSEQ multiplex PCR. This table has 47,000 or so clones, more than 75% appearing once. The sample here was CD4+ or CD8+ T cells sorted from blood, taken in a trial of the OX40 agonist ivuxolimab. The receptors stem from an adult with an advanced solid tumor such as melanoma, head and neck, liver or kidney cancer.

Relative to its sample, this clone is medium-sized. V usage is TRBV29-1 and J usage is TRBJ1-2; 7 bases line up with TRBD1. This CDR3 has 15 amino acids. Germline CDR1 reads SQVTM; CDR2 reads ANQGSEA. Trimming removed 3 bases from V and 0 bases from J; junction bases left unmatched: 7. CDR3 region: CSVDGQAPANYGYTF. In DNA, the CDR3 is TGCAGCGTTGATGGACAGGCACCAGCTAACTATGGCTACACCTTC.

This chain joins TRBV27 and TRBJ2-1; TRBD2 matches at 11 bases. Trimming took 5 bases from V and 4 from J; bases not matched to a gene: 4. CDR3 length: 15 amino acids. CDR1 and CDR2 from the germline V gene are MNHEY and SMNVEV (reference sequence). CDR3: CASSTGTSGYNEQFF. The CDR3, as DNA: TGTGCCAGCAGTACCGGGACTAGCGGATACAATGAGCAGTTCTTC.

The chain uses TRBV5-5 and TRBJ2-7; 8 bases line up with TRBD1. V gave up 0 bases and J gave up 3 bases; unmatched junction bases: 5. This CDR3 is 15 amino acids long. Germline V lookup: CDR1 SGHKS, CDR2 YYEKEE (reference sequence). The CDR3 coding sequence is TGTGCCAGCAGCTTGGGGTGGACAGGGCGCTACGAGCAGTACTTC. Translating gives CASSLGWTGRYEQYF.

The chain joins TRBV19 to TRBJ1-2, with 8 positions matching TRBD1. Germline CDR1 is LNHDA and CDR2 is SQIVND (reference sequence). V lost 6 bases and J lost 5; bases outside the gene matches: 8. This CDR3 comprises 14 residues. The CDR3 DNA reads TGTGCCAGTAGCGTGCAGGGGGCCAAATATGGCTACACCTTC. Its protein product is CASSVQGAKYGYTF.

The V call is TRBV29-1, the J call TRBJ2-7, with 7 nucleotides matching TRBD1. This CDR3 region has 15 residues. The germline CDR1 and CDR2 sequences are SQVTM and ANQGSEA. The trim removed 0 bases at V and 7 bases at J, leaving 12 bases unmatched. CDR3: CSVEEVGQGDFEQYF. CDR3 DNA: TGCAGCGTTGAAGAAGTAGGGCAGGGGGATTTTGAGCAGTACTTC.

The CDR3 sequence is CASSLVLDYNEQFF. As DNA, the CDR3 is TGTGCCAGCAGCTTAGTTCTGGACTACAATGAGCAGTTCTTC. The genes are TRBV7-9 and TRBJ2-1; D is uncertain. Trimming left V 1 base short and J 3 bases short, with 7 bases between. The germline V gene encodes CDR1 SEHNR and CDR2 FQNEAQ (reference sequence). This CDR3 has 14 residues. Supplemented by reference TRBV7-9 and TRBJ2-1, the full variable domain reads DTGVSQNPRHKITKRGQNVTFRCDPISEHNRLYWYRQTLGQGPEFLTYFQNEAQLEKSRLLSDRFSAERPKGSFSTLEIQRTEQGDSAMYLCASSLVLDYNEQFFGPGTRLTVL.

The chain joins TRBV5-8 to TRBJ1-1, with D perhaps TRBD1 (6 bases). With 1 base removed from V and 3 bases from J, the gap between germline ends came to 19 bases. Germline V lookup: CDR1 SGHTS, CDR2 YDEGEE. The CDR3 runs to 17 residues. The CDR3 region is CASSLSWARTVYTEAFF. The CDR3 bases are TGTGCCAGCAGCTTGAGCTGGGCTAGGACAGTATACACTGAAGCTTTCTTT.

This clone was picked up a small number of times. The chain links TRBV10-3 to TRBJ2-3; TRBD2 matches at 11 bases. V was pared by 2 bases and J by 4 bases, with 2 bases of the junction left unmatched. Germline-derived CDR1 and CDR2 are ENHRY and SYGVKD. The CDR3 runs 15 residues. In DNA form, the CDR3 reads TGTGCCATCAGTGAGATAGCGGGGGGGGCAGATACGCAGTATTTT. It yields the protein CAISEIAGGADTQYF.

The genes are TRBV28 and TRBJ2-5, with 11 nucleotides matching TRBD1. Germline V gives CDR1 MDHEN, CDR2 SYDVKM. The CDR3 contains 17 residues. Trimming took 6 bases from V and 4 from J; bases not matched to a gene: 13. Here the CDR3 reads CASSTRTGTGGRETQYF. CDR3 in DNA: TGTGCCAGCAGCACCCGTACCGGGACAGGGGGACGAGAGACCCAGTACTTC.

The rearrangement uses TRBV27 and TRBJ2-7; D gene unclear. Between the trimmed V and J ends, which lost 0 bases and 3 bases, there was a span of 15 bases. CDR1 is MNHEY and CDR2 is SMNVEV in the germline V gene (reference sequence). The CDR3 sequence is 16 residues long. The CDR3 DNA reads as TGTGCCAGCAGTTTATCCCCCCGGAGCCCTTACTACGAGCAGTACTTC. Its translation: CASSLSPRSPYYEQYF.

The genes are TRBV10-2 and TRBJ2-7; no clear D. This CDR3 is 13 amino acids long. Between the trimmed V and J ends, which lost 4 bases and 2 bases, there was a span of 9 bases. Germline CDR1 WSHSY, CDR2 SAAADI. The CDR3 loop reads CASSGVTAYEQYF. For the CDR3, the DNA is TGCGCCAGCAGTGGGGTAACAGCCTACGAGCAGTACTTC.

The chain has TRBV7-2 and TRBJ1-5; unclear D gene. The CDR3 is made up of 14 amino acids. Trimming took off 1 base at V and 7 bases at J, with 11 bases between the two ends. Germline lookup yields CDR1 SGHTA and CDR2 FQGNSA. The DNA of the CDR3 is TGTGCCAGCAGCTTAGGGTTAGGGAAGCAGCCCCAGCATTTT. Its translation is CASSLGLGKQPQHF.

V is TRBV4-1 and J is TRBJ2-7; 10 bases are shared with TRBD1. V shed 5 bases, J shed 5 bases, and the junction held 9 bases outside the gene matches. The CDR3 spans 15 residues. Germline lookup yields CDR1 MGHRA and CDR2 YSYEKL. CDR3 loop: CASSAPGQGYHEQYF. The CDR3, as DNA: TGCGCCAGCAGCGCTCCGGGACAGGGGTACCACGAGCAGTACTTC.

With respect to this clone: The same CDR3 is also encoded by other DNA sequences in this sample. V is TRBV7-9 and J is TRBJ2-1; D is unclear. V lost 0 bases, J lost 1 base, and 4 bases lay in between. The V gene's germline CDR1 is SEHNR and CDR2 FQNEAQ (reference sequence). The CDR3 spans 14 residues. The CDR3 sequence is CASSLAGSYNEQFF. As DNA, the CDR3 is TGTGCCAGCAGCTTAGCGGGTTCCTACAATGAGCAGTTCTTC.

The rearrangement joins TRBV19 to TRBJ1-2, with TRBD1 as a possible D gene (5 bases). From germline, CDR1 is LNHDA and CDR2 SQIVND (reference sequence). This CDR3 comprises 13 residues. V shed 3 bases and J shed 1 base, with 6 bases lying between them. This chain's CDR3 is CASSIQGNYGYTF. The CDR3 bases are TGTGCCAGTAGTATTCAGGGTAACTATGGCTACACCTTC.

J is TRBJ1-5 and V is TRBV5-1; no reliable D call. From germline, CDR1 is SGHRS and CDR2 YFSETQ. V was cut by 5 bases and J by 0 bases, with 9 bases left in between. CDR3 length: 14 residues. The CDR3 DNA sequence: TGCGCCAGCAGGCCGAGAGATAGCAATCAGCCCCAGCATTTT. The encoded protein is CASRPRDSNQPQHF. Full variable domain (outside the CDR3, taken from reference TRBV5-1 and TRBJ1-5): KAGVTQTPRYLIKTRGQQVTLSCSPISGHRSVSWYQQTPGQGLQFLFEYFSETQRNKGNFPGRFSGRQFSNSRSEMNVSTLELGDSALYLCASRPRDSNQPQHFGDGTRLSIL.